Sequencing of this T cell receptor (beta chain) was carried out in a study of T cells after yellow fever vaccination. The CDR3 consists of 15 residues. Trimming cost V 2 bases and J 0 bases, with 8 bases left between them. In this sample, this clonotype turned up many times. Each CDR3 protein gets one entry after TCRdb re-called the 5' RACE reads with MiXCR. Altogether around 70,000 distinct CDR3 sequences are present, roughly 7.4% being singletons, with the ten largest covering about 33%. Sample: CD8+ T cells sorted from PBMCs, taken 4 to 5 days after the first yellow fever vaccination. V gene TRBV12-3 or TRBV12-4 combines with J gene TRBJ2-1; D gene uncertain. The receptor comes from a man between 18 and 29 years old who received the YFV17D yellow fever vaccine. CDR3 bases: TGTGCCAGCAGTTTACGGGTGAGCTCCTACAATGAGCAGTTCTTC. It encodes CASSLRVSSYNEQFF.